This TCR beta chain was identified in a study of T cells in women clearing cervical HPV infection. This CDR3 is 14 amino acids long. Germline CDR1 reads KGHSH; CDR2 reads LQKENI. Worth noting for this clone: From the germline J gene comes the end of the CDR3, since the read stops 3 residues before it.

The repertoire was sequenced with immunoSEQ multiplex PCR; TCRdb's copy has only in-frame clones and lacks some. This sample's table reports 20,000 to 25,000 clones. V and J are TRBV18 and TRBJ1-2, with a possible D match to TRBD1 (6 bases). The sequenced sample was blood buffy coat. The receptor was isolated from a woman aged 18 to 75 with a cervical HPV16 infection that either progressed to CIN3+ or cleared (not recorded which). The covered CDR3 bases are TGTGCCAGCTCACCAGGATGGGACACAGATACC. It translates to CASSPGWDTDT. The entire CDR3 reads CASSPGWDTDTYTF.